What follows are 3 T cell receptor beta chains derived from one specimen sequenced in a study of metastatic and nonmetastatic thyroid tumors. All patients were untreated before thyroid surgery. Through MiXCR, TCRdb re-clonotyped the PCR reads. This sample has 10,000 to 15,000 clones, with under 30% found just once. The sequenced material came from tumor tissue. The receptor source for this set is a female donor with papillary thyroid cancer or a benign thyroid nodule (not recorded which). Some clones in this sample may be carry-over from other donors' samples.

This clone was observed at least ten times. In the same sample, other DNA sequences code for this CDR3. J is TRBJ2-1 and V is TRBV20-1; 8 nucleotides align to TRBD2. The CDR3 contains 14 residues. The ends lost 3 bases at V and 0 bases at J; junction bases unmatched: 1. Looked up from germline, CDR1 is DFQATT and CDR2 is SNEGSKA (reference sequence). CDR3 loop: CSASGRASYNEQFF. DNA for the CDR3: TGCAGTGCTAGCGGGAGGGCCTCCTACAATGAGCAGTTCTTC.

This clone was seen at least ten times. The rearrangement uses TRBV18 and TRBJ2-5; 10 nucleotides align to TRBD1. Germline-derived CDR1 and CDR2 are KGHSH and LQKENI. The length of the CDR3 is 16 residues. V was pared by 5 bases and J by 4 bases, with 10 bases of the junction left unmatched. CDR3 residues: CASSSETGGAGETQYF. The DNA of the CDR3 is TGTGCCAGCTCATCGGAGACAGGGGGCGCGGGAGAGACCCAGTACTTC.

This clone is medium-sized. The CDR3 DNA follows: TGCAGTGCTCAGAAGGCGGGAGGGCCTTGGGATGAGCAGTTCTTC. It specifies CSAQKAGGPWDEQFF. V usage is TRBV20-1 and J usage is TRBJ2-1; 9 bases line up with TRBD2. The CDR3 covers 15 residues. Germline loops: CDR1 DFQATT, CDR2 SNEGSKA (reference sequence). Trimming took 5 bases from V and 8 from J; bases not matched to a gene: 13.